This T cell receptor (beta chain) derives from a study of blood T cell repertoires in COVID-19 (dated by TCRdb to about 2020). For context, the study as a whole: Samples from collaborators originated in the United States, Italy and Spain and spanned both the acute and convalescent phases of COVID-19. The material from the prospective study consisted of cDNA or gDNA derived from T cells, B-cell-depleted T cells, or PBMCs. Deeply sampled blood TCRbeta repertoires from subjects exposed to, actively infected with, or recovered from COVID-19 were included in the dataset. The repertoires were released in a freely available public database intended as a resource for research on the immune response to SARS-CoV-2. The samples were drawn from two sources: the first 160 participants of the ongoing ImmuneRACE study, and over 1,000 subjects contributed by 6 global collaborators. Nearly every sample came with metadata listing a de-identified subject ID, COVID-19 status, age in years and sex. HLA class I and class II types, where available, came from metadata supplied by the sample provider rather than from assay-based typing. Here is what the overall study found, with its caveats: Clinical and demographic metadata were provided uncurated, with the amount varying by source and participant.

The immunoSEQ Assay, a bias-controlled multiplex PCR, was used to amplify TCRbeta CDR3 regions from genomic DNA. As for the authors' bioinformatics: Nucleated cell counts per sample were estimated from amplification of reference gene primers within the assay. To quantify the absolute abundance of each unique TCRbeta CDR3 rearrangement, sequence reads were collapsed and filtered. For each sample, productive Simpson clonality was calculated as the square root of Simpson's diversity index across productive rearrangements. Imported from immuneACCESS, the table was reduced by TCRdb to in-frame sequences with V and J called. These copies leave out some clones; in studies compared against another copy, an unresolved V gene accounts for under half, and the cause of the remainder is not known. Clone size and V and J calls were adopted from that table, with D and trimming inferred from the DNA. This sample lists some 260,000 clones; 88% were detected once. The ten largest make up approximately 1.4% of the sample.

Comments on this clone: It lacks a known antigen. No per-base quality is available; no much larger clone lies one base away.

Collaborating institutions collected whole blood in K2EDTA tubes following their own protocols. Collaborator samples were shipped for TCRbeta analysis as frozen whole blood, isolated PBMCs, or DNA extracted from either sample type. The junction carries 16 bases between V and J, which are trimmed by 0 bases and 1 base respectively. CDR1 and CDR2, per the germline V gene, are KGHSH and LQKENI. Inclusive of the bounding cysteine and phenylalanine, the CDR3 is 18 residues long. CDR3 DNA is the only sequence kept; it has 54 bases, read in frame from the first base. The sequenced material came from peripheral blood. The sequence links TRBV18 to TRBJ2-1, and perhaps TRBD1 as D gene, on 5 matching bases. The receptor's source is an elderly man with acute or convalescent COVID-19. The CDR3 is CASSPPYPDRRSYNEQFF. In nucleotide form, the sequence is TGTGCCAGCTCACCACCGTATCCCGACAGAAGATCCTACAATGAGCAGTTCTTC. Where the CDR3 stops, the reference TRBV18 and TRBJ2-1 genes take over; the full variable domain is NAGVMQNPRHLVRRRGQEARLRCSPMKGHSHVYWYRQLPEEGLKFMVYLQKENIIDESGMPKERFSAEFPKEGPSILRIQQVVRGDSAAYFCASSPPYPDRRSYNEQFFGPGTRLTVL.